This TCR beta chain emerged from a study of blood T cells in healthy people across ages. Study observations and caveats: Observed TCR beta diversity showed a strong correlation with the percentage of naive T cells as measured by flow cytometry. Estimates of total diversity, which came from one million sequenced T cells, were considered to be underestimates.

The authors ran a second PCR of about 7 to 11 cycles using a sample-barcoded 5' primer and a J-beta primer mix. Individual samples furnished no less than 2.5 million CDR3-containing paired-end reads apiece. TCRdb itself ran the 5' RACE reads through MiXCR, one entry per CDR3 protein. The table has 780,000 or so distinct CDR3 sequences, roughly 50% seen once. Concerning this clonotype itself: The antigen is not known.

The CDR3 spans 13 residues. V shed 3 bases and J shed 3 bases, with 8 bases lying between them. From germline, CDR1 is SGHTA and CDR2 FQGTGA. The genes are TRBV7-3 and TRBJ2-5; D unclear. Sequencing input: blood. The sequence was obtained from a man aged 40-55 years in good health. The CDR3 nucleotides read TGTGCCAGCAGCTTCCGTAGGGAAGAGACCCAGTACTTC. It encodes CASSFRREETQYF.